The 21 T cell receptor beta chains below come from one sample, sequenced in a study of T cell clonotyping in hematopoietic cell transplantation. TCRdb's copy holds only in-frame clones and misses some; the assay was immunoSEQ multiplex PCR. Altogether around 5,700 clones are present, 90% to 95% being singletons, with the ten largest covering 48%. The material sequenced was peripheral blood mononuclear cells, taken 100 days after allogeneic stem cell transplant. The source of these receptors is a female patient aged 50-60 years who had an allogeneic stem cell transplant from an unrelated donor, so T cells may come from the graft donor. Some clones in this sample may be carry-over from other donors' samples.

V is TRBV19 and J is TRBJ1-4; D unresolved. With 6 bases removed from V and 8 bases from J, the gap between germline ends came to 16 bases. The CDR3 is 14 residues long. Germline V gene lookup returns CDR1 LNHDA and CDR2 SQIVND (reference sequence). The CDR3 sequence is CASSPGGRKEKLFF. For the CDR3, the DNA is TGTGCCAGTAGCCCCGGTGGTCGGAAGGAAAAACTGTTTTTT.

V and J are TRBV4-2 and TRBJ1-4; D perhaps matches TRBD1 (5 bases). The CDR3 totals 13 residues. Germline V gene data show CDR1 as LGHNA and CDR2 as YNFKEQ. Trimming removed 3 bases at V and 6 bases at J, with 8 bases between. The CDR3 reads CASSQGDYEKLFF. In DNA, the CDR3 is TGTGCCAGCAGCCAGGGGGATTATGAAAAACTGTTTTTT.

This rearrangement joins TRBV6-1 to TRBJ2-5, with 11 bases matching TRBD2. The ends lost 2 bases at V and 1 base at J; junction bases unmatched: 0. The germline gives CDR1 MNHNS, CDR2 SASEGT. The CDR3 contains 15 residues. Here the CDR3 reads CASSELAGGQETQYF. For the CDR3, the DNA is TGTGCCAGCAGTGAACTAGCGGGGGGCCAAGAGACCCAGTACTTC.

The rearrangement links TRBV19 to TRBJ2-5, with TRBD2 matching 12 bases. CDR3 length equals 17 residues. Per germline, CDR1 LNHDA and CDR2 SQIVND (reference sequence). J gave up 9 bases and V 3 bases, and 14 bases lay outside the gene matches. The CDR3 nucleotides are TGTGCCAGTAGTATCCAGAACCGGGGACTAGCGGGCTGGCCCCAGTACTTC. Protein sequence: CASSIQNRGLAGWPQYF.

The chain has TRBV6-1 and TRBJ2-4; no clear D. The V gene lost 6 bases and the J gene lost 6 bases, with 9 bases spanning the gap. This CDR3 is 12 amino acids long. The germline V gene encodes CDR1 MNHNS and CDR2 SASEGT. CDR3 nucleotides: TGTGCCAGCAGCCCGAGGCGAAACATTCAGTACTTC. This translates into CASSPRRNIQYF.

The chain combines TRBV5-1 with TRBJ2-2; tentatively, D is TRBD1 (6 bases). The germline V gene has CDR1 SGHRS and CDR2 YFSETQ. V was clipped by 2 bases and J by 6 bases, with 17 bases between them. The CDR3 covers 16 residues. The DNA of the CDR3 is TGCGCCAGCAGCTTTAGTGAAATACAGGGATCCGGGGAGCTGTTTTTT. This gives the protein CASSFSEIQGSGELFF.

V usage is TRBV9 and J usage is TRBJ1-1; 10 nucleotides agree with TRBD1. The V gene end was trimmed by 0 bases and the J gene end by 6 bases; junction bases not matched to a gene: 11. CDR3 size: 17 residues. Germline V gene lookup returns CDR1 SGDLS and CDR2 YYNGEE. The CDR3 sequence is CASSVEGTGDFTSEAFF. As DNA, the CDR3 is TGTGCCAGCAGCGTAGAGGGGACAGGGGATTTTACGTCTGAAGCTTTCTTT. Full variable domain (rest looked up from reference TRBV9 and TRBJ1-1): DSGVTQTPKHLITATGQRVTLRCSPRSGDLSVYWYQQSLDQGLQFLIQYYNGEERAKGNILERFSAQQFPDLHSELNLSSLELGDSALYFCASSVEGTGDFTSEAFFGQGTRLTVV.

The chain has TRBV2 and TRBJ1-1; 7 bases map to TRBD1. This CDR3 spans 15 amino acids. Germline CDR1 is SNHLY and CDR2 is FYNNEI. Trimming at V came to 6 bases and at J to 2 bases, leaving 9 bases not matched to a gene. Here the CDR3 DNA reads TGTGCCAGCAGCGTCGGGGGAGGGGGCAACACTGAAGCTTTCTTT. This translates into CASSVGGGGNTEAFF.

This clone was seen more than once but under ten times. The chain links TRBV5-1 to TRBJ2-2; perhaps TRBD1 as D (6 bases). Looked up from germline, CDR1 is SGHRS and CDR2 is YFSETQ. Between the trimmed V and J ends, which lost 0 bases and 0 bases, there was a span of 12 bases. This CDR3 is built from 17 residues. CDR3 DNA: TGCGCCAGCAGCTTGGGCCACCGGGACACGAACACCGGGGAGCTGTTTTTT. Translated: CASSLGHRDTNTGELFF.

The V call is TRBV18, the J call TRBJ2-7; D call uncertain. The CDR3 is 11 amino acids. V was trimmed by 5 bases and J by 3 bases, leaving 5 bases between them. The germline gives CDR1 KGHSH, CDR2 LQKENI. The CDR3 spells CASSVDYEQYF. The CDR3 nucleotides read TGTGCCAGCTCAGTAGACTACGAGCAGTACTTC.

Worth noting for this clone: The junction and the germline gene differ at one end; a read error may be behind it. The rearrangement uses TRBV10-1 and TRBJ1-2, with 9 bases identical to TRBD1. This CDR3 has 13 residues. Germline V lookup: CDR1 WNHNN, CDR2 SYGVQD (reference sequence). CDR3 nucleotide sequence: TGCGCCAGCAGCCCGGGACAGGGTTTTGGCTACATCTTC. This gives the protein CASSPGQGFGYIF.

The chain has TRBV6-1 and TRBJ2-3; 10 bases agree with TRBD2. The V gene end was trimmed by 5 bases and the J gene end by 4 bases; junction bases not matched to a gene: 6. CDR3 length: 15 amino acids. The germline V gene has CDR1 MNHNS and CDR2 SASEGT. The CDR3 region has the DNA TGTGCCAGCAGTCTAGCTAGCGGGGGCCCAGATACGCAGTATTTT. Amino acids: CASSLASGGPDTQYF.

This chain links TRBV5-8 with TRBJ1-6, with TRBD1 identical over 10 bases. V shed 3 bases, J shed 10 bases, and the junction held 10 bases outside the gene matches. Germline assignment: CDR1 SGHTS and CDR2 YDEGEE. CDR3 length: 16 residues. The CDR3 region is CASSSGTGVVGSPLHF. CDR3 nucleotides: TGTGCCAGCAGCTCCGGGACAGGGGTAGTAGGGTCACCCCTCCACTTT.

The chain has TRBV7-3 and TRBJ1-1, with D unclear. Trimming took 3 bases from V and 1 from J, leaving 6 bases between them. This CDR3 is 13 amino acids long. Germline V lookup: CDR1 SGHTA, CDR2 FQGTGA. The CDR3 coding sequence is TGTGCCAGCAGCTTTCAACAGAACACTGAAGCTTTCTTT. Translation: CASSFQQNTEAFF.

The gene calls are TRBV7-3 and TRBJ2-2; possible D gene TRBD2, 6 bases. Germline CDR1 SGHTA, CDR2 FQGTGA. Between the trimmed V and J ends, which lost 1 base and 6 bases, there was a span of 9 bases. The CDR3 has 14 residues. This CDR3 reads CASSLNGGAGELFF. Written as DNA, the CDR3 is TGTGCCAGCAGCTTAAATGGAGGGGCCGGGGAGCTGTTTTTT.

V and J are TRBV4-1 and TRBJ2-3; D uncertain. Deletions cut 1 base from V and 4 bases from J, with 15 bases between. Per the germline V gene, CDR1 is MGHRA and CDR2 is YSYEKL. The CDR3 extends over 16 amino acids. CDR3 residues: CASSQGFQLVADTQYF. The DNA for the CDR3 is TGCGCCAGCAGCCAAGGATTCCAGCTGGTGGCAGATACGCAGTATTTT.

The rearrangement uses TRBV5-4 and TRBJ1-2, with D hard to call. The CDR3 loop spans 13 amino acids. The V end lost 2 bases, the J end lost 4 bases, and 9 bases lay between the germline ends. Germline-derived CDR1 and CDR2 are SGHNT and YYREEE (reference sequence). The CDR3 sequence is CASSFKGFYGYTF. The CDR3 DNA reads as TGTGCCAGCAGCTTCAAAGGTTTCTATGGCTACACCTTC. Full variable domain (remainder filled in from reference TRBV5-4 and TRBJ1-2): ETGVTQSPTHLIKTRGQQVTLRCSSQSGHNTVSWYQQALGQGPQFIFQYYREEENGRGNFPPRFSGLQFPNYSSELNVNALELDDSALYLCASSFKGFYGYTFGSGTRLTVV.

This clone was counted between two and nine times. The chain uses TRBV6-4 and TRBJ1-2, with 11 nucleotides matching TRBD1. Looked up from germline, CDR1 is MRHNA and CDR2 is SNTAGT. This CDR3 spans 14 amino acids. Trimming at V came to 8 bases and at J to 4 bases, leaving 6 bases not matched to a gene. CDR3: CASAPGQGGYGYTF. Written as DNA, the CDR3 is TGTGCCAGCGCCCCGGGACAGGGGGGCTATGGCTACACCTTC.

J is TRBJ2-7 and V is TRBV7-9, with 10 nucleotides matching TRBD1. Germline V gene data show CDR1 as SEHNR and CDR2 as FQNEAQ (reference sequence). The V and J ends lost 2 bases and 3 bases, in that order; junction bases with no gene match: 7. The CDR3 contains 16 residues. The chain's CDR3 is CASSLRIGTGDYEQYF. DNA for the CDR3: TGTGCCAGCAGCTTACGCATCGGGACAGGGGACTACGAGCAGTACTTC.

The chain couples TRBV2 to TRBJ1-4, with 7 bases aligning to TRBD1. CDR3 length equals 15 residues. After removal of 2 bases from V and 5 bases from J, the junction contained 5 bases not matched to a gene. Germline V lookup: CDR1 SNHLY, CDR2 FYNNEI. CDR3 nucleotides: TGTGCCAGCAGTGAAAGAGGGGGCCGGAATGAAAAACTGTTTTTT. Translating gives CASSERGGRNEKLFF.

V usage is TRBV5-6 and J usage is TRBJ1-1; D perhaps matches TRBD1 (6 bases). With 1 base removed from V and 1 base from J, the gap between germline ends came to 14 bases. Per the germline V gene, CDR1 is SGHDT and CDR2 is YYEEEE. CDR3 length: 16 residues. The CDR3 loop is CASSLFTGQRNTEAFF. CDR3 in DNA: TGTGCCAGCAGCTTGTTTACGGGACAACGGAACACTGAAGCTTTCTTT.